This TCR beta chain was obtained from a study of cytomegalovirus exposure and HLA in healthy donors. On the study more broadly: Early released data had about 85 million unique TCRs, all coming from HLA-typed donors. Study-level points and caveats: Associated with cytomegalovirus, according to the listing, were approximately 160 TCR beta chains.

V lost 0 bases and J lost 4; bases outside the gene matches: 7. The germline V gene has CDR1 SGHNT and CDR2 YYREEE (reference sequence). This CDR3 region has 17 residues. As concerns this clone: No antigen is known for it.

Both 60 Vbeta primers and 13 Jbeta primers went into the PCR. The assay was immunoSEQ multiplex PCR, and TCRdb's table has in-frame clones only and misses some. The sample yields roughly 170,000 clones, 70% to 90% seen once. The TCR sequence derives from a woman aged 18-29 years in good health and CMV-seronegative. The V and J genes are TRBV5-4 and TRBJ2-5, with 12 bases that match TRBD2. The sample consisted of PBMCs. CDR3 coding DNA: TGTGCCAGCAGCTTGGCCAGACTAGCGGGAGCGGGAGAGACCCAGTACTTC. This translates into CASSLARLAGAGETQYF.